The 7 T cell receptor beta chains below all came from one sample that was sequenced in a study of tumor and adjacent non-tumor tissue in lung cancer. This sample's RNA came from whole unsorted tissue. More than 3 cm separated this lung sample from the edge of the tumor. TCRbeta libraries were built with three rounds of nested PCR, modified from ARM-PCR. TCRdb fed the multiplex PCR reads into MiXCR, producing one record per CDR3 protein. The data contain about 60,000 distinct CDR3 sequences, around two thirds of them singletons. The sequenced sample consisted of distant non-tumor lung tissue. These receptors all come from a man aged 70-80 years with non-small cell lung cancer.

The genes are TRBV20-1 and TRBJ1-5; D gene uncertain. This CDR3 comprises 15 residues. CDR1 and CDR2 from the germline V gene are DFQATT and SNEGSKA (reference sequence). The ends were cut back, 0 bases at V and 2 bases at J, with 11 bases in the middle. In DNA form, the CDR3 reads TGCAGTGCTAGAGATAGGAACCGGGGCAATCAGCCCCAGCATTTT. Encoded protein: CSARDRNRGNQPQHF.

The gene calls are TRBV29-1 and TRBJ1-1; D is unclear. V lost 4 bases and J lost 11, with 17 bases in between. The germline V gene has CDR1 SQVTM and CDR2 ANQGSEA. CDR3 length equals 12 residues. The CDR3 coding sequence is TGCAGCGTTGTGATGTTGAACATTGATGCTTTCTTT. Translating gives CSVVMLNIDAFF.

Comment on this clonotype: The junction departs from germline at one end; a sequencing error may be responsible. The J gene is TRBJ2-2, the V gene TRBV6-4, with D perhaps TRBD1 (5 bases). The CDR3 sequence is 13 residues long. Germline CDR1 and CDR2: MRHNA and SNTAGT. The CDR3 nucleotides read TGTGCCAGCAAATCAGGGTACACCGGAGAGCTGTTTTTT. This gives the protein CASKSGYTGELFF.

A note on this clonotype: One end of the junction varies from germline; a read error may be responsible. This chain joins TRBV6-2 or TRBV6-3 and TRBJ1-2; D gene uncertain. The germline V gene encodes CDR1 MNHEY and CDR2 SVGEGT. CDR3 length equals 15 residues. Here the CDR3 reads CASSPSGESSYGYTF. DNA for the CDR3: TGTGCTAGCAGTCCGTCGGGAGAATCCTCCTATGGCTACACCTTC.

Details on this clonotype: Mismatch with germline at one junction end may stem from a read error. The V gene is TRBV7-8, the J gene TRBJ1-4, with D possibly matching TRBD1 (5 bases). Germline V gives CDR1 SGHVS, CDR2 FQNEAQ. The CDR3 loop spans 14 amino acids. CDR3: CASSLEGRGEELFF. The CDR3 DNA is TGTGCCAGCAGCTTAGAGGGACGGGGCGAAGAACTGTTTTTC.

This clonotype was picked up a small number of times. Since no conserved phenylalanine or tryptophan closes the CDR3, a read error is the likely cause. The V and J genes are TRBV20-1 and TRBJ1-3, with 7 positions matching TRBD1. The CDR3 has 12 amino acids. Per germline, CDR1 DFQATT and CDR2 SNEGSKA (reference sequence). The CDR3: CNARTGGNTIYS. The CDR3 coding sequence is TGCAATGCCCGGACAGGAGGAAACACCATATATTCT.

With respect to this clonotype: One end of the junction does not line up with germline, which may come from a read error. V and J are TRBV7-9 and TRBJ1-1; D is possibly TRBD1 (6 bases). The CDR3 length is 14 residues. Looked up from germline, CDR1 is SEHNR and CDR2 is FQNEAQ (reference sequence). The CDR3 DNA reads as TGTGCCAGCAGCGTCACAGGGCCGAACACTAAAGCTTTCTTT. It specifies CASSVTGPNTKAFF.